These 23 T cell receptor beta chains share one sample of origin, sequenced in a study of T cell clonality in common variable immunodeficiency. Here immunoSEQ multiplex PCR was the method, and the copy in TCRdb shows in-frame clones only, minus some. This repertoire holds under 20,000 clones, and none appear only once. Their antigen targets remain unknown. Study-level results: Reportedly, TCR beta sequences from common variable immunodeficiency showed fewer deletions and N-nucleotide insertions.

Material for sequencing was peripheral blood mononuclear cells. Source of these receptors: a human donor with common variable immunodeficiency.

This clone was found a few times. The read terminates 3 residues before the CDR3 end, so the remaining end is supplied by the germline J gene. V gene TRBV18 combines with J gene TRBJ2-3; D gene ambiguous. CDR1 is KGHSH and CDR2 is LQKENI in the germline V gene. Trimming left V 1 base short and J 2 bases short, with 13 bases between. The length of the CDR3 is 16 residues. The covered CDR3 bases are TGTGCCAGCTCACCACGACAAAGAGTCAACACAGATACG. Protein: CASSPRQRVNTDT. The CDR3 in its entirety is CASSPRQRVNTDTQYF.

This clone was seen only a few times. The CDR3 DNA, read in part, is TGCGCCAGCAGCTCCGAAGTTCGTCCAAAAGGTTATGGC. Amino acid sequence: CASSSEVRPKGYG. In full, the CDR3 reads CASSSEVRPKGYGYTF. The rearrangement joins TRBV5-1 to TRBJ1-2; D not certain. The read halts 3 residues ahead of the CDR3 end, with the missing end drawn from the germline J gene. From germline, CDR1 is SGHRS and CDR2 YFSETQ. The CDR3 is 16 amino acids. The V end lost 3 bases, the J end lost 5 bases, and 20 bases lay between the germline ends.

This clone has just a few counts. The read stops 3 residues short of the end of the CDR3; the missing end is completed from the germline J gene. The genes are TRBV2 and TRBJ2-1, with 7 bases matching TRBD1. This CDR3 is built from 14 residues. V shed 6 bases, J shed 7 bases, and the junction held 9 bases outside the gene matches. The germline gives CDR1 SNHLY, CDR2 FYNNEI. The CDR3: CASRTGFFKNEQFF. The DNA read from the CDR3 is TGTGCCAGCAGGACAGGGTTTTTCAAAAATGAG. The full variable domain, completed using reference TRBV2 and TRBJ2-1, is EPEVTQTPSHQVTQMGQEVILRCVPISNHLYFYWYRQILGQKVEFLVSFYNNEISEKSEIFDDQFSVERPDGSNFTLKIRSTKLEDSAMYFCASRTGFFKNEQFFGPGTRLTVL.

There are a few counts of this clone. Read data end 3 residues before the CDR3 end; the end is taken from the germline J gene. The chain has TRBV7-2 and TRBJ2-4; no firm D call. Trimming shortened V by 2 bases and J by 0 bases, and 5 bases separated the two germline ends. The CDR3 is made up of 14 amino acids. The germline V gene encodes CDR1 SGHTA and CDR2 FQGNSA. CDR3: CASSLQRAKNIQYF. The part of the CDR3 DNA that was read is TGTGCCAGCAGCTTACAGAGAGCCAAAAACATT.

In this sample, this clone turned up a few times. The observed sequence ends 3 residues before the CDR3 terminus, with the missing tail filled in from the germline J gene. The chain employs TRBV30 and TRBJ2-1; D uncertain. Between the trimmed V and J ends, which lost 3 bases and 0 bases, there was a span of 9 bases. Germline lookup yields CDR1 GTSNPN and CDR2 SVGIG (reference sequence). The CDR3 extends over 14 amino acids. CDR3 protein: CAWRKGSSYNEQFF. The CDR3 DNA, read in part, is TGTGCCTGGAGAAAGGGCAGCTCCTACAATGAG.

In its sample, this clone was seen a few times. The observed sequence ends 3 residues before the CDR3 terminus, with the missing tail filled in from the germline J gene. The chain couples TRBV7-3 to TRBJ1-1; 7 bases agree with TRBD1. J gave up 1 base and V 5 bases, and 7 bases lay outside the gene matches. This CDR3 is built from 15 residues. Germline V gene data show CDR1 as SGHTA and CDR2 as FQGTGA. Here the CDR3 reads CASSDTGVENTEAFF. Incomplete CDR3 DNA: TGTGCCAGCAGCGATACAGGGGTGGAGAACACTGAA.

This clone showed up just a few times. The read terminates 3 residues ahead of where the CDR3 ends, so the germline J gene completes it. V is TRBV5-4 and J is TRBJ2-1, with TRBD1 identical over 12 bases. Germline V gene lookup returns CDR1 SGHNT and CDR2 YYREEE (reference sequence). V trimming: 0 bases; J trimming: 8 bases; junction bases outside the gene matches: 3. CDR3 size: 15 residues. CDR3 DNA, as far as it was read: TGTGCCAGCAGCTTGGGGGGACAGGGGGCCTATGAG. Its protein is CASSLGGQGAYE. From start to end, the CDR3 is CASSLGGQGAYEQFF. Full variable domain (missing parts from reference TRBV5-4 and TRBJ2-1): ETGVTQSPTHLIKTRGQQVTLRCSSQSGHNTVSWYQQALGQGPQFIFQYYREEENGRGNFPPRFSGLQFPNYSSELNVNALELDDSALYLCASSLGGQGAYEQFFGPGTRLTVL.

As concerns this clone: From the germline J gene comes the end of the CDR3, since the read stops 3 residues before it. The chain uses TRBV6-1 and TRBJ2-3; the D gene is possibly TRBD2 (5 bases). Trimming stripped 4 bases from V and 2 bases from J, with 7 bases between. CDR3 length equals 13 residues. Germline V lookup: CDR1 MNHNS, CDR2 SASEGT. CDR3 region: CASSVLATDTQYF. The CDR3 DNA, read in part, is TGTGCCAGCAGTGTCCTAGCCACAGATACG.

The table lists this clone with a few counts. Read sequence stops 3 residues before the CDR3 end, and the germline J gene provides the missing end. The chain combines TRBV7-9 with TRBJ2-3, with 8 bases matching TRBD1. CDR1 and CDR2 (germline): SEHNR, FQNEAQ (reference sequence). V shed 5 bases and J 5 bases; nucleotides not matched to a gene: 9. This CDR3 has 15 amino acids. This CDR3 is CASSSRDRLRDTQYF. The covered CDR3 bases are TGTGCCAGCAGCAGTCGGGACAGGTTAAGAGATACG.

This clone was counted only a few times. The sequence runs out 3 residues before the end of the CDR3; the remainder is reconstructed from the germline J gene. The chain uses TRBV18 and TRBJ2-3; no clear D gene. V was cut by 5 bases and J by 2 bases, with 2 bases left in between. The CDR3 runs 11 residues. Germline-derived CDR1 and CDR2 are KGHSH and LQKENI. CDR3: CASSYTDTQYF. The sequenced CDR3 bases are TGTGCCAGCTCATACACAGATACG.

This clone occurred many times. The read gets to within 3 residues of the CDR3 end, and the germline J gene fills in the rest. The V call is TRBV29-1, the J call TRBJ1-2; 7 nucleotides align to TRBD1. Looked up from germline, CDR1 is SQVTM and CDR2 is ANQGSEA. The CDR3 spans 11 residues. The CDR3 is CSVRQGDGYTF. The CDR3 bases that were read are TGCAGCGTCCGACAGGGTGACGGC.

The sample holds a few counts of this clone. The sequence runs out 3 residues before the end of the CDR3; the remainder is reconstructed from the germline J gene. The gene calls are TRBV30 and TRBJ2-5; no firm D call. Germline values: CDR1 GTSNPN, CDR2 SVGIG (reference sequence). Between the trimmed V and J ends, which lost 2 bases and 1 base, there was a span of 8 bases. The CDR3 is made up of 13 amino acids. The CDR3 DNA, read in part, is TGTGCCTGGAGTTGGGCAGCCCAAGAGACC. Translating gives CAWSWAAQET. The full CDR3 is CAWSWAAQETQYF.

In this sample, this clone turned up a few times. Read data end 3 residues before the CDR3 end; the end is taken from the germline J gene. The rearrangement links TRBV7-9 to TRBJ1-2; 11 nucleotides agree with TRBD1. Germline CDR1 and CDR2: SEHNR and FQNEAQ (reference sequence). The CDR3 has 15 residues. This CDR3 reads CASSLVGQGAEGYTF. CDR3 DNA, as far as it was read: TGTGCCAGCAGCTTAGTCGGACAGGGGGCAGAAGGC. The variable domain in full, with the rest retrieved from reference TRBV7-9 and TRBJ1-2, is DTGVSQNPRHKITKRGQNVTFRCDPISEHNRLYWYRQTLGQGPEFLTYFQNEAQLEKSRLLSDRFSAERPKGSFSTLEIQRTEQGDSAMYLCASSLVGQGAEGYTFGSGTRLTVV.

There are many counts of this clone. The CDR3 is cut off 3 residues early in the read; its end comes from the germline J gene. This chain connects TRBV23-1 to TRBJ1-5; D remains ambiguous. TRBV23-1 is treated as an ORF (open reading frame) with a function not yet certain. V was clipped by 1 base and J by 8 bases, with 18 bases between them. This CDR3 is 16 amino acids long. CDR3 DNA, as far as it was read: TGCGCCAGCAGTCAATGTCCGAAACCCAGGAGGGAGCCC. It specifies CASSQCPKPRREP. The complete CDR3 sequence is CASSQCPKPRREPQHF.

Ten or more counts support this clone. The read terminates 3 residues before the CDR3 end, so the remaining end is supplied by the germline J gene. The sample holds other DNA sequences that translate to the same CDR3. The chain has TRBV9 and TRBJ2-2, with TRBD1 identical over 12 bases. CDR1 is SGDLS and CDR2 is YYNGEE in the germline V gene. Trimming took 6 bases from V and 6 from J; bases not matched to a gene: 6. The CDR3 is made up of 15 amino acids. The DNA read from the CDR3 is TGTGCCAGCACCGCGGGACAGGGGGCCTCCGGGGAG. This encodes CASTAGQGASGE. The CDR3 in full is CASTAGQGASGELFF.

Ten or more counts support this clone. Incomplete CDR3 DNA: TGTGCCATCAGTGAGTCGTTTACAGATGAAAAA. Its protein product is CAISESFTDEK. In full, the CDR3 reads CAISESFTDEKLFF. The rearrangement uses TRBV10-3 and TRBJ1-4; no firm D call. The CDR3 is cut off 3 residues early in the read; its end comes from the germline J gene. The germline V gene encodes CDR1 ENHRY and CDR2 SYGVKD. V was shortened by 0 bases and J by 6 bases, with 8 bases between the two germline ends. The CDR3 is made up of 14 amino acids.

This clone was picked up a small number of times. Coverage ceases 3 residues before the CDR3 finishes, and the germline J gene fills in the end. This chain links TRBV6-2 or TRBV6-3 with TRBJ2-5, with 14 bases lining up with TRBD2. The CDR3 has 16 residues. With V trimmed by 5 bases and J by 5 bases, 7 bases remained unmatched. CDR1 is MNHEY, CDR2 SVGEGT, per germline. CDR3 DNA, as far as it was read: TGTGCCAGCAGTCCGGGACTAGCGGGGGACTTGGAGACC. Translating gives CASSPGLAGDLET. The CDR3 in full is CASSPGLAGDLETQYF.

This clone was counted between two and nine times. The CDR3 end falls 3 residues outside the read, so it is completed with the germline J gene. The genes are TRBV7-2 and TRBJ2-7, with 10 bases aligning to TRBD2. The ends lost 3 bases at V and 3 bases at J; junction bases unmatched: 2. Germline V gene data show CDR1 as SGHTA and CDR2 as FQGNSA. CDR3 length: 14 residues. The DNA read from the CDR3 is TGTGCCAGCAGCTTCAGGACTAGCGGCTACGAG. It encodes CASSFRTSGYE. The complete CDR3 reads CASSFRTSGYEQYF. Complete variable domain (other parts from reference TRBV7-2 and TRBJ2-7): GAGVSQSPSNKVTEKGKDVELRCDPISGHTALYWYRQSLGQGLEFLIYFQGNSAPDKSGLPSDRFSAERTGGSVSTLTIQRTQQEDSAVYLCASSFRTSGYEQYFGPGTRLTVT.

Only a few counts were recorded for this clone. The CDR3 is cut off 3 residues early in the read; its end comes from the germline J gene. The rearrangement links TRBV6-2 or TRBV6-3 to TRBJ1-2; 7 bases fit TRBD1. The trim removed 6 bases at V and 7 bases at J, leaving 17 bases unmatched. Germline lookup yields CDR1 MNHEY and CDR2 SVGEGT. The CDR3 is made up of 16 amino acids. The CDR3 DNA, read in part, is TGTGCCAGCAGCCCCCCGGCGCGACAGGGTATATTTGGC. It specifies CASSPPARQGIFG. In full, the CDR3 reads CASSPPARQGIFGYTF.

Notes on this clone: The read comes to an end 3 residues before the CDR3 does, leaving the germline J gene to fill in the end. V gene TRBV7-9 combines with J gene TRBJ1-1, with 7 positions matching TRBD1. Germline assignment: CDR1 SEHNR and CDR2 FQNEAQ (reference sequence). V lost 5 bases to trimming and J lost 2 bases; unmatched junction nucleotides: 5. CDR3 length: 14 amino acids. Partial CDR3 DNA: TGTGCCAGCAGCCCGGCAGGGGGTAACACTGAA. It translates to CASSPAGGNTE. The full-length CDR3 reads as CASSPAGGNTEAFF.

Concerning this clone: Read sequence stops 3 residues before the CDR3 end, and the germline J gene provides the missing end. V usage is TRBV19 and J usage is TRBJ1-1; 8 bases agree with TRBD1. CDR1 and CDR2 (germline): LNHDA, SQIVND (reference sequence). V shed 6 bases, J shed 5 bases, and the junction held 5 bases outside the gene matches. The CDR3 spans 13 residues. CDR3 bases read: TGTGCCAGTAGGACCAGGGGGCGAACTGAA. This codes for CASRTRGRTE. The whole CDR3 reads CASRTRGRTEAFF. Using reference TRBV19 and TRBJ1-1 for the parts outside the CDR3, the full variable domain is DGGITQSPKYLFRKEGQNVTLSCEQNLNHDAMYWYRQDPGQGLRLIYYSQIVNDFQKGDIAEGYSVSREKKESFPLTVTSAQKNPTAFYLCASRTRGRTEAFFGQGTRLTVV.

This clone was counted a few times. The read ends 3 residues early relative to the CDR3; the germline J gene fills the gap. The chain uses TRBV7-9 and TRBJ1-2, with D possibly TRBD1 on 5 matching bases. CDR3 length: 13 residues. The V end was cut by 4 bases, the J end by 1 base, with 7 bases between. Germline V gives CDR1 SEHNR, CDR2 FQNEAQ (reference sequence). The part of the CDR3 DNA that was read is TGTGCCAGCAGCTGGGACTATAACTATGGC. This codes for CASSWDYNYG. From start to end, the CDR3 is CASSWDYNYGYTF.

In its sample, this clone was seen many times. The DNA ends 3 residues before the CDR3 does, and the rest of the CDR3 is filled in from the germline J gene. J is TRBJ2-1 and V is TRBV29-1, with 7 nucleotides matching TRBD1. The germline V gene has CDR1 SQVTM and CDR2 ANQGSEA. The CDR3 contains 13 residues. The ends lost 7 bases at V and 1 base at J; junction bases unmatched: 4. CDR3 DNA (partial): TGCAGCGGGCGACAGGGTTCCTACAATGAG. Translating it yields CSGRQGSYNE. The full CDR3 protein is CSGRQGSYNEQFF.